A single count supports the clone carrying this T cell receptor beta chain. No antigen is known for it. Germline CDR1 is SGDLS and CDR2 is YYNGEE. Germline trimming cut 3 bases from V and 3 bases from J; bases unmatched to any gene: 4. The length of the CDR3 is 15 residues. With 60 Vbeta and 13 Jbeta primers, the PCR was carried out. Measured with immunoSEQ multiplex PCR; TCRdb has only the in-frame clones, and not every one. Of over 80,000 clones in the sample, 82% were seen once. The data belong to a study of cytomegalovirus exposure and HLA in healthy donors. Study-level findings and limits: Association with HLA alleles at 0.05 false discovery rate was found for 16,951 TCR beta sequences in a later analysis.

Sequenced sample: PBMCs. The clonotype originates from a middle-aged man in good health and CMV-seronegative. The chain employs TRBV9 and TRBJ2-7, with TRBD2 identical over 12 bases. CDR3 amino acids: CASSARTSGNYEQYF. CDR3 nucleotides: TGTGCCAGCAGCGCCCGGACTAGCGGGAACTACGAGCAGTACTTC.